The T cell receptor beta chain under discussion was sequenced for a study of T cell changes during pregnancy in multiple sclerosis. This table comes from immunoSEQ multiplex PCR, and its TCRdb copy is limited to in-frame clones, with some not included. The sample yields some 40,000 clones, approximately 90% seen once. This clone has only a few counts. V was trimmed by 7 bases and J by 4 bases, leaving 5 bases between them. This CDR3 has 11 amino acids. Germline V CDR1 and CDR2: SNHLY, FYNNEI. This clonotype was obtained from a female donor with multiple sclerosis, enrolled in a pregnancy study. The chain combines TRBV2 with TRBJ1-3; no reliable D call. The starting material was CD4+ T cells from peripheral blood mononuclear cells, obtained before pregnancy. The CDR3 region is CASTGGNTIYF. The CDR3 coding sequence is TGTGCCAGCACCGGGGGAAACACCATATATTTT.